A single sample is the source of the 32 T cell receptor beta chains below, sequenced in a study of metastatic and nonmetastatic thyroid tumors (dated by TCRdb to about 2020). Before undergoing thyroid surgery, none of the patients had been given any kind of treatment. Libraries were prepared through PCR. Sequencing was performed on an Illumina HiSeq 4000. TCRdb took the public reads, trimmed them with fastp at Q25, ran MiXCR for clone calling and kept in-frame beta chains. In this sample the table shows around 45,000 clones, more than 3% of which occur a single time. The ten largest clonotypes hold 7.5% to 10% of the sample. The sample was blood. These receptors were obtained from a female donor with papillary thyroid cancer or a benign thyroid nodule (not recorded which). Some clones in this sample may be carry-over from other donors' samples.

This clone was recorded a few times. The chain recombines TRBV20-1 with TRBJ2-7, with 10 bases that match TRBD1. There are 13 residues in the CDR3. From germline, CDR1 is DFQATT and CDR2 SNEGSKA (reference sequence). J gave up 5 bases and V 5 bases, and 6 bases lay outside the gene matches. CDR3: CSAFDRGLDEQYF. DNA of the CDR3: TGCAGTGCTTTCGACAGGGGGCTCGACGAGCAGTACTTC.

The sample holds a few counts of this clone. This chain connects TRBV6-6 to TRBJ2-3, with D possibly being TRBD1 or TRBD2 (6 bases each). The CDR3 length is 16 residues. From germline, CDR1 is MNHNY and CDR2 SVGAGI (reference sequence). V lost 0 bases and J lost 2, with 12 bases in between. The CDR3: CASSYSRWGATDTQYF. The CDR3 bases are TGTGCCAGCAGTTACTCGAGGTGGGGGGCCACAGATACGCAGTATTTT.

This clone was seen at least ten times. This chain links TRBV2 with TRBJ1-2; 9 positions match TRBD1. Germline V gene lookup returns CDR1 SNHLY and CDR2 FYNNEI. With V trimmed by 6 bases and J by 6 bases, 5 bases remained unmatched. The CDR3 loop spans 13 amino acids. The CDR3 region is CASRATGGNGYTF. The DNA for the CDR3 is TGTGCCAGCAGGGCAACAGGGGGCAATGGCTACACCTTC.

On this clone: The junction departs from the called germline gene at one end, perhaps through a read error. The rearrangement links TRBV6-1 to TRBJ2-2; 7 positions agree with TRBD2. The germline gives CDR1 MNHNS, CDR2 SASEGT. The CDR3 has 14 residues. The CDR3 bases are TGTGCCAGCAGGGGGGGGAAAAGCACCTGGGAGCTGTTTTTT. This translates into CASRGGKSTWELFF.

In this sample, this clone turned up many times. The chain uses TRBV6-1 and TRBJ2-3, with 7 bases lining up with TRBD1. V shed 6 bases and J 2 bases; nucleotides not matched to a gene: 11. Germline V lookup: CDR1 MNHNS, CDR2 SASEGT. This CDR3 comprises 16 residues. The CDR3 DNA is TGTGCCAGCAGATTAGACCTACAGGGGCTCACAGATACGCAGTATTTT. Translating gives CASRLDLQGLTDTQYF.

The gene calls are TRBV2 and TRBJ2-2; TRBD2 might be the D (6 bases). Trimming cost V 7 bases and J 6 bases, with 15 bases left between them. Looked up from germline, CDR1 is SNHLY and CDR2 is FYNNEI. The CDR3 runs 14 residues. The CDR3 coding sequence is TGTGCCAGCAATGCTTGGGGGGACTCCGGGGAGCTGTTTTTT. Protein: CASNAWGDSGELFF.

This clone has more than one count but fewer than ten. An end of the junction differs from the germline gene, which may be a read error. The rearrangement joins TRBV6-1 to TRBJ1-5; weak D call: TRBD1 (5 bases). The CDR3 contains 14 residues. The germline V gene has CDR1 MNHNS and CDR2 SASEGT. The CDR3 bases are TGTGCCAGCAGTGACAGGGCGAGCAACCAGCCCCAGCATTTT. The encoded protein is CASSDRASNQPQHF.

This clone was seen at least ten times. The chain employs TRBV6-1 and TRBJ2-7; D is ambiguous. Germline CDR1 reads MNHNS; CDR2 reads SASEGT. This CDR3 has 12 amino acids. Trimming pared 5 bases from V and 6 bases from J, leaving 11 bases between. CDR3 nucleotide sequence: TGTGCCAGCAGTCCTCCCGAAAGCGAGCAGTACTTC. This codes for CASSPPESEQYF.

This clone was observed many times. This chain uses TRBV2 with TRBJ2-3; D tentatively reads TRBD1 or TRBD2 (5 bases each). Germline lookup yields CDR1 SNHLY and CDR2 FYNNEI. This CDR3 spans 13 amino acids. Trimming pared 10 bases from V and 5 bases from J, leaving 16 bases between. Written as DNA, the CDR3 is TGTGCCACCCAGCGAGGGGAGAGAGATACGCAGTATTTT. Protein sequence: CATQRGERDTQYF.

There are many counts of this clone. Being one base from a much bigger clone, this may be a read error. The chain recombines TRBV27 with TRBJ1-1; D gene unclear. Germline values: CDR1 MNHEY, CDR2 SMNVEV (reference sequence). This CDR3 has 16 amino acids. CDR3 residues: CASSSQDLGLNTEASF. CDR3 coding DNA: TGTGCCAGCAGTTCCCAGGACCTGGGTTTGAACACTGAAGCTTCCTTT.

The chain combines TRBV7-6 with TRBJ2-2; 9 nucleotides align to TRBD2. Germline values: CDR1 SGHVS, CDR2 FNYEAQ. CDR3 size: 16 residues. Trimming removed 1 base from V and 4 bases from J; junction bases left unmatched: 4. This chain's CDR3 is CASSLEVAGATGELFF. CDR3 DNA sequence: TGTGCCAGCAGCTTAGAAGTAGCGGGGGCCACCGGGGAGCTGTTTTTT.

This clone was picked up many times. CDR3 in DNA: TGTGCCAGCAGCCAAGCTCAGCGAGCTTCCTACGAGCAGTACTTC. Translating it yields CASSQAQRASYEQYF. The V and J genes are TRBV3-1 and TRBJ2-7; D is ambiguous. The CDR3 extends over 15 amino acids. With 1 base removed from V and 1 base from J, the gap between germline ends came to 11 bases. The V gene's germline CDR1 is LGHDT and CDR2 YNNKEL (reference sequence).

This clone was observed at least ten times. The gene calls are TRBV5-1 and TRBJ2-2; tentatively, D is TRBD2 (5 bases). CDR1 and CDR2 (germline): SGHRS, YFSETQ. Trimming removed 0 bases from V and 3 bases from J, with 15 bases in between. The length of the CDR3 is 17 residues. CDR3 amino acids: CASSLAIGVGDTGELFF. CDR3 sequence (DNA): TGCGCCAGCAGCTTGGCCATCGGGGTTGGCGACACCGGGGAGCTGTTTTTT.

In its sample, this clone was seen many times. The rearrangement links TRBV2 to TRBJ1-1, with a weak D call TRBD1 (5 bases). V was cut by 6 bases and J by 3 bases, with 14 bases left in between. The CDR3 length is 14 residues. Germline assignment: CDR1 SNHLY and CDR2 FYNNEI. The CDR3 DNA reads as TGTGCCAGCAGCCGGGACGCCGGGGACACTGAAGCTTTCTTT. It yields the protein CASSRDAGDTEAFF.

This clone was seen ten or more times. This rearrangement joins TRBV6-1 to TRBJ2-1; TRBD2 matches 13 bases. V trimming: 5 bases; J trimming: 12 bases; junction bases outside the gene matches: 10. The CDR3 has 15 amino acids. Germline assignment: CDR1 MNHNS and CDR2 SASEGT. CDR3 amino acids: CASSPLAGGPYGQFF. DNA for the CDR3: TGTGCCAGCAGTCCACTAGCGGGAGGGCCGTACGGGCAGTTCTTC.

This clone was seen at least ten times. CDR3 residues: CAWSVGMGVNEKLFF. In DNA, the CDR3 is TGTGCCTGGAGTGTGGGGATGGGGGTTAATGAAAAACTGTTTTTT. V usage is TRBV30 and J usage is TRBJ1-4; D might be TRBD1 (5 bases). Germline V gene data show CDR1 as GTSNPN and CDR2 as SVGIG (reference sequence). The V end was cut by 0 bases, the J end by 4 bases, with 12 bases between. The CDR3 has 15 amino acids.

In this sample, this clone turned up many times. The V call is TRBV6-1, the J call TRBJ1-2; 7 nucleotides line up with TRBD1. The CDR3 is 13 amino acids. The V segment lost 8 bases and the J segment 4 bases; nucleotides outside the gene matches: 7. Germline V CDR1 and CDR2: MNHNS, SASEGT. The CDR3 coding sequence is TGTGCCAGCGGTCAGAACAGGGGCTATGGCTACACCTTC. It yields the protein CASGQNRGYGYTF.

This clone was counted a few times. A much more abundant neighbour one base away suggests this may be a read error. V and J are TRBV2 and TRBJ2-1; TRBD2 might be the D (6 bases). Germline V gene lookup returns CDR1 SNHLY and CDR2 FYNNEI. The CDR3 runs 14 residues. The CDR3 is CASTTGSSYDEQFF. CDR3 nucleotide sequence: TGTGCCAGCACGACCGGGAGCTCCTACGATGAGCAGTTCTTC.

Ten or more counts support this clone. V gene TRBV13 combines with J gene TRBJ2-3; 9 bases map to TRBD1. The CDR3 consists of 16 residues. V trimming: 3 bases; J trimming: 3 bases; junction bases outside the gene matches: 7. From germline, CDR1 is PRHDT and CDR2 FYEKMQ (reference sequence). CDR3 loop: CASSFGRTGETDTQYF. The CDR3 DNA reads TGTGCCAGCAGCTTTGGGCGGACAGGGGAGACAGATACGCAGTATTTT.

In this sample, this clone turned up a few times. The V call is TRBV20-1, the J call TRBJ2-2; 8 bases are shared with TRBD2. Trimming took 5 bases from V and 7 from J; bases not matched to a gene: 6. The germline V gene has CDR1 DFQATT and CDR2 SNEGSKA (reference sequence). The CDR3 runs 13 residues. The CDR3 coding sequence is TGCAGTGCTCCGGGAGGGCGAGGCGGGGAGCTGTTTTTT. Its translation: CSAPGGRGGELFF.

This clone was detected a few times. This chain uses TRBV15 with TRBJ2-5; 7 nucleotides match TRBD2. From germline, CDR1 is LNHNV and CDR2 YYDKDF (reference sequence). Trimming cost V 2 bases and J 1 base; bases outside gene matches: 4. This CDR3 is built from 15 residues. CDR3 sequence: CATSRPAGPQETQYF. The CDR3 nucleotides are TGTGCCACCAGCAGACCAGCGGGACCCCAAGAGACCCAGTACTTC.

Ten or more counts support this clone. The chain joins TRBV29-1 to TRBJ2-7; D is unresolved. The germline V and J ends were trimmed by 0 bases and 4 bases, with 10 bases remaining between them. Germline lookup yields CDR1 SQVTM and CDR2 ANQGSEA. The CDR3 covers 13 residues. This CDR3 reads CSVEDTAGYEQYF. As DNA, the CDR3 is TGCAGCGTTGAAGACACTGCAGGTTACGAGCAGTACTTC.

To note about this clone: This may arise from a read error, as a much more abundant clone is one base away. The CDR3 protein is CASSSLLGSSYEQYF. The CDR3 DNA reads TGTGCCAGCAGTTCTCTTTTGGGTAGCTCCTACGAGCAGTACTTC. The chain has TRBV28 and TRBJ2-7; unclear D gene. Germline V gene lookup returns CDR1 MDHEN and CDR2 SYDVKM. Trimming stripped 4 bases from V and 0 bases from J, with 13 bases between. The CDR3 is 15 residues long.

The chain is built from TRBV27 and TRBJ1-5; maybe TRBD1 (5 bases). Trimming cost V 4 bases and J 3 bases, with 7 bases left between them. The CDR3 has 13 residues. Germline V gene lookup returns CDR1 MNHEY and CDR2 SMNVEV (reference sequence). DNA for the CDR3: TGTGCCAGCAGTTCAGGGTTCAATCAGCCCCAGCATTTT. Translating it yields CASSSGFNQPQHF.

This clone was seen at least ten times. V usage is TRBV9 and J usage is TRBJ2-1; tentatively, D is TRBD1 (5 bases). The CDR3 totals 15 residues. The ends were cut back, 0 bases at V and 2 bases at J, with 9 bases in the middle. Germline V gives CDR1 SGDLS, CDR2 YYNGEE. CDR3 loop: CASSVATTAYNEQFF. The CDR3 DNA reads as TGTGCCAGCAGCGTAGCTACGACAGCCTACAATGAGCAGTTCTTC.

This clone was observed at least ten times. For the CDR3, the DNA is TGTGCCAGCAGCCAAGATGGAAGGGACAATTCACCCCTCCACTTT. It yields the protein CASSQDGRDNSPLHF. The V gene is TRBV3-1, the J gene TRBJ1-6; D might be TRBD1 (5 bases). CDR3 length: 15 residues. V gave up 0 bases and J gave up 7 bases, with 10 bases separating them. The V gene's germline CDR1 is LGHDT and CDR2 YNNKEL (reference sequence).

The rearrangement links TRBV30 to TRBJ2-7, with D tentatively TRBD1 (6 bases). The CDR3 runs to 13 residues. CDR1 is GTSNPN, CDR2 SVGIG, per germline (reference sequence). Deletions cut 2 bases from V and 3 bases from J, with 11 bases between. This CDR3 is CAWSPGTLYEQYF. The CDR3, as DNA: TGTGCCTGGAGTCCCGGGACACTCTACGAGCAGTACTTC.

This clone showed up just a few times. The V gene is TRBV28, the J gene TRBJ2-3; weak D call: TRBD1 (6 bases). This CDR3 region has 20 residues. V shed 10 bases and J shed 0 bases, with 32 bases lying between them. Germline V gives CDR1 MDHEN, CDR2 SYDVKM. The CDR3 bases are TGTGCCATCACCCCCCGGCCGGGGCGGCGAAGGGGGTCTAGCACAGATACGCAGTATTTT. It translates to CAITPRPGRRRGSSTDTQYF.

This clone was seen repeatedly, ten times or more. The rearrangement links TRBV20-1 to TRBJ2-5; the D is unclear. CDR1 is DFQATT and CDR2 is SNEGSKA in the germline V gene (reference sequence). V was clipped by 0 bases and J by 1 base, with 12 bases between them. The length of the CDR3 is 15 residues. CDR3 in DNA: TGCAGTGCTAGAGATCCACGCGGCCTCCAAGAGACCCAGTACTTC. It is translated as CSARDPRGLQETQYF.

Concerning this clone itself: Its ends do not fully match the called genes, so a read error is possible. The chain couples TRBV24-1 to TRBJ2-1; no definite D call. Germline CDR1 and CDR2: KGHDR and SFDVKD. The CDR3 runs to 13 residues. CDR3 sequence (DNA): TGTACCACCAGTGAGACACCTCTCAATGAGCAGTTCTTC. Translating it yields CTTSETPLNEQFF.

This clone was recorded many times. The rearrangement uses TRBV19 and TRBJ2-5, with D unresolved. Germline CDR1 reads LNHDA; CDR2 reads SQIVND (reference sequence). Trimming pared 5 bases from V and 5 bases from J, leaving 6 bases between. There are 11 residues in the CDR3. The CDR3 reads CASSSVETQYF. The CDR3 DNA follows: TGTGCCAGTAGTTCCGTGGAGACCCAGTACTTC.

This clone occurred many times. CDR3 in amino acids: CASSPGTSGYYEQYF. The CDR3 coding sequence is TGTGCCAGCAGCCCGGGGACTAGCGGCTACTACGAGCAGTACTTC. The chain employs TRBV5-4 and TRBJ2-7; 11 bases are a match to TRBD2. The V segment lost 4 bases and the J segment 3 bases; nucleotides outside the gene matches: 6. Per germline, CDR1 SGHNT and CDR2 YYREEE (reference sequence). The CDR3 extends over 15 amino acids.